The sequence of this T cell receptor beta chain was determined in a study of blood T cells in healthy people across ages. Trimming took 6 bases from V and 4 from J; bases not matched to a gene: 7. Germline V gives CDR1 MNHNY, CDR2 SVGAGI (reference sequence). The CDR3 is 14 residues long. The second PCR ran about 7 to 12 cycles with a sample-barcoded 5' primer and J-beta primers. Each CDR3 protein gets one entry after TCRdb re-called the 5' RACE reads with MiXCR. The sample carries more than 650,000 distinct CDR3 sequences, about 55% recorded once. The clonotype comes from an older man in good health. The gene calls are TRBV6-6 and TRBJ1-1; 8 bases map to TRBD1. Sequenced sample: blood. In DNA form, the CDR3 reads TGTGCCAGCAGAAATAACAGGGGGAGCACTGAAGCTTTCTTT. Protein sequence: CASRNNRGSTEAFF.